Each of the 23 T cell receptor beta chains below was sequenced from the same sample in a study of T cells in Graves' hyperthyroidism and ophthalmopathy. What was amplified from RNA transcripts were TCR beta CDR3 regions. An initial round of RT-PCR targeting the TCR CDR3 relied on the HTBI primer set. TCRdb used MiXCR to reprocess the multiplex PCR reads, holding one entry per CDR3 protein. Of hundreds of thousands of distinct CDR3 sequences detected, approximately 15% appear once; the ten largest clones hold 10% to 13%. Source material: blood. The receptors come from a woman under 30 with Graves' hyperthyroidism.

This clonotype was recorded a few times. The CDR3 protein is CASGGGGALSAEAFF. The DNA of the CDR3 is TGTGCCAGCGGAGGGGGGGGCGCATTATCGGCTGAAGCTTTCTTT. The chain couples TRBV6-2 or TRBV6-3 to TRBJ1-1; D might be TRBD1 (6 bases). Per germline, CDR1 MNHEY and CDR2 SVGEGT. This CDR3 has 15 amino acids. Trimming pared 8 bases from V and 6 bases from J, leaving 22 bases between.

V and J are TRBV5-5 and TRBJ2-5; 7 bases align to TRBD2. V lost 7 bases and J lost 5; bases outside the gene matches: 17. The germline V gene has CDR1 SGHKS and CDR2 YYEKEE (reference sequence). The CDR3 runs 16 residues. The CDR3 is CASAPAGRGPEETQYF. CDR3 bases: TGTGCCAGCGCACCGGCTGGGAGGGGTCCGGAGGAGACCCAGTACTTC.

The rearrangement uses TRBV11-3 and TRBJ2-4; D call uncertain. The CDR3 sequence is 15 residues long. Trimming removed 4 bases from V and 2 bases from J, with 12 bases in between. Germline V lookup: CDR1 SGHNT, CDR2 YENEEA. CDR3 amino acids: CASSSLASPKNIQYF. In nucleotides, the CDR3 is TGTGCCAGCAGCTCCCTGGCCAGCCCCAAAAACATTCAGTACTTC.

J is TRBJ1-3 and V is TRBV7-6; 8 positions agree with TRBD1. CDR1 SGHVS and CDR2 FNYEAQ come from the germline V gene. Trimming at V came to 5 bases and at J to 2 bases, leaving 8 bases not matched to a gene. The CDR3 spans 16 residues. The CDR3 reads CASSLVQGAAGNTIYF. CDR3 nucleotides: TGTGCCAGCAGCCTGGTCCAGGGGGCGGCTGGAAACACCATATATTTT.

This clonotype was recorded at least ten times. This chain joins TRBV18 and TRBJ2-7; possible D gene TRBD1, 5 bases. With 4 bases removed from V and 3 bases from J, the gap between germline ends came to 13 bases. Germline CDR1 is KGHSH and CDR2 is LQKENI. The CDR3 has 14 amino acids. DNA for the CDR3: TGTGCCAGCTCACGAACGGACACCTACTACGAGCAGTACTTC. Translation: CASSRTDTYYEQYF.

The chain carries TRBV13 and TRBJ1-1, with a tentative D call TRBD1 (5 bases). Trimming pared 0 bases from V and 2 bases from J, leaving 10 bases between. The CDR3 is 15 amino acids. The germline V gene encodes CDR1 PRHDT and CDR2 FYEKMQ (reference sequence). This CDR3 is CASSLGLQANTEAFF. In nucleotides, the CDR3 is TGTGCCAGCAGCTTAGGGTTACAGGCCAACACTGAAGCTTTCTTT.

The chain employs TRBV6-2 or TRBV6-3 and TRBJ2-3, with TRBD1 matching over 7 bases. The CDR3 loop spans 15 amino acids. Trimming cost V 4 bases and J 0 bases; bases outside gene matches: 4. Germline loops: CDR1 MNHEY, CDR2 SVGEGT. CDR3 coding DNA: TGTGCCAGCAGTTCGGACAGGAAGAGCACAGATACGCAGTATTTT. Translation: CASSSDRKSTDTQYF.

This clonotype was picked up many times. The chain has TRBV11-2 and TRBJ2-3; maybe TRBD2 (6 bases). Trimming pared 0 bases from V and 0 bases from J, leaving 10 bases between. This CDR3 has 16 amino acids. CDR1 and CDR2 from the germline V gene are SGHAT and FQNNGV. The CDR3 loop is CASSLEAGFSTDTQYF. The CDR3 bases are TGTGCCAGCAGCTTAGAGGCGGGGTTTAGCACAGATACGCAGTATTTT.

This clonotype was seen more than once but under ten times. The gene calls are TRBV28 and TRBJ2-1; 9 positions match TRBD2. Germline V lookup: CDR1 MDHEN, CDR2 SYDVKM. The CDR3 runs to 18 residues. V trimming: 6 bases; J trimming: 9 bases; junction bases outside the gene matches: 21. CDR3 nucleotides: TGTGCCAGCAGCCTAGGGGTAGGGGCGGGAGGGCCTTTTGGTGAGCAGTTCTTC. This encodes CASSLGVGAGGPFGEQFF.

This clonotype was seen repeatedly, ten times or more. V usage is TRBV27 and J usage is TRBJ2-3; no firm D call. The germline CDR1 and CDR2 sequences are MNHEY and SMNVEV (reference sequence). The CDR3 covers 13 residues. V shed 1 base and J shed 1 base, with 3 bases lying between them. The CDR3 loop is CASSLYGTDTQYF. The CDR3 coding sequence is TGTGCCAGCAGTTTATACGGCACAGATACGCAGTATTTT.

The chain joins TRBV20-1 to TRBJ2-3; no firm D call. V was pared by 1 base and J by 2 bases, with 10 bases between. Germline assignment: CDR1 DFQATT and CDR2 SNEGSKA (reference sequence). The CDR3 runs to 14 residues. CDR3 amino acids: CSARAHPITDTQYF. The CDR3 DNA reads TGCAGTGCTAGAGCACACCCCATCACAGATACGCAGTATTTT.

The sample holds many counts of this clonotype. J is TRBJ2-3 and V is TRBV30, with 8 bases fitting TRBD2. V trimming: 4 bases; J trimming: 6 bases; junction bases outside the gene matches: 18. CDR1 GTSNPN and CDR2 SVGIG come from the germline V gene (reference sequence). The CDR3 has 17 residues. For the CDR3, the DNA is TGTGCCTGGACCTCACCCGGGGGCGGGAGGCGCCTCGATACGCAGTATTTT. Its protein product is CAWTSPGGGRRLDTQYF.

The table lists this clonotype with many counts. The chain combines TRBV18 with TRBJ1-1; D is uncertain. Trimming cost V 3 bases and J 2 bases, with 7 bases left between them. The CDR3 sequence is 13 residues long. The V gene's germline CDR1 is KGHSH and CDR2 LQKENI. The CDR3 sequence: CASSPGTNTEAFF. The CDR3 coding sequence is TGTGCCAGCTCACCGGGCACAAACACTGAAGCTTTCTTT. Looking up the rest from reference TRBV18 and TRBJ1-1 gives the full variable domain: NAGVMQNPRHLVRRRGQEARLRCSPMKGHSHVYWYRQLPEEGLKFMVYLQKENIIDESGMPKERFSAEFPKEGPSILRIQQVVRGDSAAYFCASSPGTNTEAFFGQGTRLTVV.

This rearrangement joins TRBV7-9 to TRBJ2-2, with TRBD1 matching 8 bases. This CDR3 is built from 19 residues. V lost 5 bases, J lost 5 bases, and 19 bases stayed unmatched. Germline V gene sequence: CDR1 SEHNR, CDR2 FQNEAQ (reference sequence). CDR3 sequence: CASSPSGPGGISGTGELFF. DNA of the CDR3: TGTGCCAGCAGCCCCTCGGGTCCAGGGGGCATAAGTGGGACCGGGGAGCTGTTTTTT.

This clonotype was detected many times. This rearrangement joins TRBV20-1 to TRBJ1-5; TRBD1 agrees at 7 bases. With V trimmed by 3 bases and J by 6 bases, 8 bases remained unmatched. Germline V lookup: CDR1 DFQATT, CDR2 SNEGSKA (reference sequence). This CDR3 is built from 14 residues. CDR3 protein: CSARDRITSQPQHF. CDR3 sequence (DNA): TGCAGTGCTAGGGACAGGATAACGAGTCAGCCCCAGCATTTT.

This clonotype was seen more than once but under ten times. CDR3 DNA: TGTGCCAGCAGTTACTATCGGGAGGGCCCGGGCTACTACGAGCAGTACTTC. Residues: CASSYYREGPGYYEQYF. V usage is TRBV6-2 or TRBV6-3 and J usage is TRBJ2-7, with 8 bases matching TRBD2. This CDR3 has 17 amino acids. V was clipped by 1 base and J by 3 bases; unmatched bases: 11. CDR1 is MNHEY, CDR2 SVGEGT, per germline.

This clonotype was detected many times. The chain uses TRBV6-2 or TRBV6-3 and TRBJ2-5; 10 nucleotides align to TRBD2. CDR3 length: 15 residues. Germline CDR1 is MNHEY and CDR2 is SVGEGT. Trimming took 2 bases from V and 2 from J; bases not matched to a gene: 2. The CDR3 reads CASSYTAGGQETQYF. CDR3 bases: TGTGCCAGCAGTTACACAGCGGGAGGGCAAGAGACCCAGTACTTC.

The rearrangement uses TRBV29-1 and TRBJ2-7; no clear D. Trimming cost V 8 bases and J 9 bases, with 26 bases left between them. Germline CDR1 SQVTM, CDR2 ANQGSEA. The CDR3 spans 14 residues. The CDR3 spells CSSQEAVRVLGQYF. The DNA for the CDR3 is TGCAGCTCCCAAGAGGCAGTACGAGTTCTCGGGCAGTACTTC.

This clonotype has ten or more counts. The chain couples TRBV11-2 to TRBJ2-3; D call uncertain. CDR3 length: 15 residues. The germline V gene encodes CDR1 SGHAT and CDR2 FQNNGV. V lost 2 bases to trimming and J lost 0 bases, with 9 bases between them. As DNA, the CDR3 is TGTGCCAGCAGCTTAAATGGCCTTAGCACAGATACGCAGTATTTT. Protein: CASSLNGLSTDTQYF.

This clonotype came up many times. The chain recombines TRBV20-1 with TRBJ1-1; 7 bases map to TRBD1. Looked up from germline, CDR1 is DFQATT and CDR2 is SNEGSKA (reference sequence). Trimming at V came to 0 bases and at J to 5 bases, leaving 9 bases not matched to a gene. The length of the CDR3 is 15 residues. For the CDR3, the DNA is TGCAGTGCTAGAGACTATAGCAAGGGGGCGACTGAAGCTTTCTTT. This gives the protein CSARDYSKGATEAFF.

This clonotype was recorded at least ten times. The chain has TRBV11-2 and TRBJ2-7; TRBD2 might be the D (6 bases). Trimming cost V 2 bases and J 5 bases, with 13 bases left between them. The germline V gene has CDR1 SGHAT and CDR2 FQNNGV. The CDR3 runs 14 residues. The CDR3 DNA reads TGTGCCAGCAGCTTAAGCGGGCCGATCCACGAGCAGTACTTC. Translated: CASSLSGPIHEQYF.

Only a few counts were recorded for this clonotype. The chain recombines TRBV7-2 with TRBJ2-4, with D possibly TRBD2 on 6 matching bases. This CDR3 comprises 18 residues. CDR1 and CDR2 (germline): SGHTA, FQGNSA. V gave up 1 base and J gave up 1 base, with 17 bases separating them. CDR3 in DNA: TGTGCCAGCAGCTTAGACAGTGAGGCGGGATGGGCCAAAAACATTCAGTACTTC. Protein product: CASSLDSEAGWAKNIQYF.

This clonotype was seen repeatedly, ten times or more. The chain recombines TRBV3-1 with TRBJ2-5, with D possibly TRBD1 on 6 matching bases. Germline V gene sequence: CDR1 LGHDT, CDR2 YNNKEL (reference sequence). The V and J ends lost 4 bases and 6 bases respectively, with 18 bases between them. The CDR3 is made up of 15 amino acids. The CDR3 spells CASSPSGNRAKTQYF. The CDR3 DNA reads TGTGCCAGCAGCCCATCCGGAAACAGGGCGAAGACCCAGTACTTC.